Sequencing of this TCR beta chain was carried out in a study of monozygotic twins with inflammatory bowel disease. TCRdb reworked the 5' RACE reads into one entry per CDR3 protein, no DNA. The listing records under 200,000 distinct CDR3 sequences. After skipping T cell sorting, the authors isolated total RNA from whole blood. The germline V gene encodes CDR1 SQVTM and CDR2 ANQGSEA. The CDR3 is 13 amino acids. The chain uses TRBV29-1 and TRBJ2-1; there is no DNA to check the TCRdb D call of TRBD1. The TCR comes from a human donor with ulcerative colitis or Crohn's disease, or a healthy co-twin of an affected twin (not recorded which). Sequencing was done on a sample of blood. This CDR3 is CSVFKDRYNEQFF.